This entry lists 16 T cell receptor beta chains sequenced from one sample in a study of blood T cell repertoires in COVID-19. Here immunoSEQ multiplex PCR was the method, and the copy in TCRdb shows in-frame clones only, minus some. The data show under 200,000 clones, about 80% seen once. Source material: PBMCs or T cells enriched from blood (not recorded which). These receptors all stem from a woman aged 55-70 years with acute COVID-19.

The gene calls are TRBV5-1 and TRBJ2-5; 9 positions match TRBD2. Trimming cost V 1 base and J 2 bases; bases outside gene matches: 6. The CDR3 covers 16 residues. CDR1 and CDR2 (germline): SGHRS, YFSETQ. For the CDR3, the DNA is TGCGCCAGCAGCTTGATGACTAGCGGTTTACAAGAGACCCAGTACTTC. Translation gives CASSLMTSGLQETQYF.

The chain combines TRBV6-2 or TRBV6-3 with TRBJ2-1; 14 positions match TRBD2. Germline values: CDR1 MNHEY, CDR2 SVGEGT. The CDR3 covers 15 residues. V gave up 4 bases and J gave up 9 bases; unmatched junction bases: 5. The CDR3 nucleotides read TGTGCCAGCAGTTGGGGACTAGCGGGAGTAAGTGAGCAGTTCTTC. Protein: CASSWGLAGVSEQFF.

This clone was counted only a few times. The V and J genes are TRBV15 and TRBJ1-5; D is perhaps TRBD1 (6 bases). Germline CDR1 is LNHNV and CDR2 is YYDKDF (reference sequence). V was trimmed by 5 bases and J by 11 bases, leaving 16 bases between them. The CDR3 contains 13 residues. The CDR3 DNA follows: TGTGCCACCAGCTCTAAGGGGGTGATGGCCCAGCATTTT. It is translated as CATSSKGVMAQHF. The complete variable domain, with remaining parts taken from reference TRBV15 and TRBJ1-5, reads DAMVIQNPRYQVTQFGKPVTLSCSQTLNHNVMYWYQQKSSQAPKLLFHYYDKDFNNEADTPDNFQSRRPNTSFCFLDIRSPGLGDTAMYLCATSSKGVMAQHFGDGTRLSIL.

The chain couples TRBV9 to TRBJ2-7; TRBD2 matches 11 bases. Looked up from germline, CDR1 is SGDLS and CDR2 is YYNGEE. The V segment lost 7 bases and the J segment 0 bases; nucleotides outside the gene matches: 0. The length of the CDR3 is 13 residues. CDR3 region: CASGTSGSYEQYF. In nucleotides, the CDR3 is TGTGCCAGCGGGACTAGCGGCTCCTACGAGCAGTACTTC.

The chain couples TRBV19 to TRBJ1-3; 7 nucleotides agree with TRBD1. With V trimmed by 3 bases and J by 1 base, 3 bases remained unmatched. This CDR3 is 15 amino acids long. The germline V gene encodes CDR1 LNHDA and CDR2 SQIVND (reference sequence). The CDR3 region has the DNA TGTGCCAGTAGTATCCAGGGGGTATCTGGAAACACCATATATTTT. Its protein is CASSIQGVSGNTIYF.

The J gene is TRBJ2-1, the V gene TRBV7-2, with TRBD2 matching 10 bases. The CDR3 totals 16 residues. Germline V gene lookup returns CDR1 SGHTA and CDR2 FQGNSA. Losses at the gene ends were 1 base for V and 3 bases for J; bases not matched to a gene: 3. The CDR3 nucleotides read TGTGCCAGCAGCTTAGTCTGGACTAGCGGCTACAATGAGCAGTTCTTC. Translating it yields CASSLVWTSGYNEQFF. Full variable domain (remainder filled in from reference TRBV7-2 and TRBJ2-1): GAGVSQSPSNKVTEKGKDVELRCDPISGHTALYWYRQSLGQGLEFLIYFQGNSAPDKSGLPSDRFSAERTGGSVSTLTIQRTQQEDSAVYLCASSLVWTSGYNEQFFGPGTRLTVL.

V usage is TRBV6-5 and J usage is TRBJ2-2; D gene unclear. The CDR3 has 13 residues. Germline V gene sequence: CDR1 MNHEY, CDR2 SVGAGI. With 2 bases removed from V and 5 bases from J, the gap between germline ends came to 6 bases. CDR3 bases: TGTGCCAGCAGTTACACGAGGACCGGGGAGCTGTTTTTT. Encoded protein: CASSYTRTGELFF.

This sequence joins TRBV27 and TRBJ2-7; D is unclear. In germline, CDR1 is MNHEY, CDR2 SMNVEV (reference sequence). The CDR3 runs to 10 residues. V was cut by 8 bases and J by 3 bases, with 5 bases left in between. CDR3 DNA: TGTGCCAGCCTCCTCTACGAGCAGTACTTC. The encoded protein is CASLLYEQYF.

This rearrangement joins TRBV3-1 (or the pseudogene TRBV3-2) to TRBJ1-1, with a weak D call TRBD1 (5 bases). Trimming left V 3 bases short and J 1 base short, with 15 bases between. The CDR3 spans 16 residues. The germline gives CDR1 LGHDT, CDR2 YNNKEL (reference sequence). The CDR3 reads CASSQGRGMPNTEAFF. CDR3 bases: TGTGCCAGCAGCCAGGGTAGGGGAATGCCGAACACTGAAGCTTTCTTT.

The rearrangement joins TRBV19 to TRBJ2-1, with 7 bases aligning to TRBD2. Germline CDR1 and CDR2: LNHDA and SQIVND (reference sequence). V trimming: 4 bases; J trimming: 2 bases; junction bases outside the gene matches: 11. This CDR3 contains 17 residues. The CDR3 spells CASSKLSGVITYNEQFF. CDR3 sequence (DNA): TGTGCCAGTAGTAAGTTGAGCGGGGTAATTACCTACAATGAGCAGTTCTTC.

V gene TRBV2 combines with J gene TRBJ2-3; TRBD2 matches at 10 bases. With V trimmed by 8 bases and J by 4 bases, 12 bases remained unmatched. CDR3 length: 16 residues. CDR1 is SNHLY and CDR2 is FYNNEI in the germline V gene. The CDR3 nucleotides read TGTGCCAGCTCCCGAGGGGTAGCGGGGGGCCCAGATACGCAGTATTTT. Residues: CASSRGVAGGPDTQYF.

The V and J genes are TRBV9 and TRBJ1-6, with a tentative D call TRBD1 (6 bases). Germline-derived CDR1 and CDR2 are SGDLS and YYNGEE. The CDR3 is 15 residues long. The germline V and J ends were trimmed by 4 bases and 5 bases, with 13 bases remaining between them. DNA of the CDR3: TGTGCCAGCAGCCCAGGGGATGGAGATAATTCACCCCTCCACTTT. Its translation is CASSPGDGDNSPLHF.

Here the CDR3 reads CASSPRDSYQPQHF. The CDR3 coding sequence is TGTGCCAGCTCTCCCCGGGACAGTTATCAGCCCCAGCATTTT. V gene TRBV18 combines with J gene TRBJ1-5; the match to TRBD1 covers 7 bases. The germline V gene encodes CDR1 KGHSH and CDR2 LQKENI. J lost 5 bases, V lost 6 bases, and 7 bases had no gene match. This CDR3 comprises 14 residues.

This clone was seen just once. V gene TRBV7-8 combines with J gene TRBJ1-3; TRBD1 matches at 10 bases. The J segment lost 0 bases and the V segment lost 3 bases, leaving 5 bases of the junction unmatched. This CDR3 spans 17 amino acids. Germline V gives CDR1 SGHVS, CDR2 FQNEAQ. The CDR3 is CASSFSTGGTSGNTIYF. The DNA of the CDR3 is TGTGCCAGCAGCTTTTCGACAGGGGGCACCTCTGGAAACACCATATATTTT.

This clone was picked up one time. The chain links TRBV5-1 to TRBJ2-1; 11 bases agree with TRBD2. The germline V gene has CDR1 SGHRS and CDR2 YFSETQ. The CDR3 covers 13 residues. J was trimmed by 11 bases and V by 3 bases; bases with no gene match: 4. The CDR3 region has the DNA TGCGCCAGCAGCTCCGGACTAGCGGGTAAGCAGTTCTTC. Translating gives CASSSGLAGKQFF.

The chain has TRBV9 and TRBJ2-2, with 7 bases aligning to TRBD1. Germline-derived CDR1 and CDR2 are SGDLS and YYNGEE. The length of the CDR3 is 12 residues. The V and J ends lost 4 bases and 6 bases, in that order; junction bases with no gene match: 0. CDR3 protein: CASSQGAGELFF. The CDR3 nucleotides are TGTGCCAGCAGCCAGGGGGCCGGGGAGCTGTTTTTT.